This record looks at one TCR beta chain sequence and its context. No cognate antigen has been identified for it. Per-base qualities were not stored, and no clone one base away is much larger. Library creation used the immunoSEQ multiplex PCR assay. A mixture of 60 forward primers for TCR Vbeta segments and 13 reverse primers for TCR Jbeta segments was used in the multiplex PCR. A multiplex PCR assay on genomic DNA amplified the CDR3 region of rearranged TCR beta genes. Amplified TCR beta libraries were sequenced as 87-base-pair reads on the Illumina HiSeq System. The original methods were these. Across the 500 to 850 repertoires, a later analysis counted some 81 million unique TCR beta chains, approximately 12 million of which were shared by at least two donors. To remove PCR and sequencing errors, raw reads were error-corrected and collapsed into unique sequences using a nearest-neighbor algorithm that merged closely related sequences. Alignment of CDR3 sequences to IMGT reference sequences was used to assign V, D and J gene segments. For a sequence to be retained, a match of at least six nucleotides was required to both a V gene segment and a J gene segment. Rearrangements were classified as productive when the CDR3 lacked stop codons and remained in frame with V and J, and all other rearrangements were classified as non-productive. CDR3 was defined according to IMGT convention as the region running from the second conserved V-encoded cysteine to the conserved J-encoded phenylalanine. The earlier analysis of about 610 of the donors excluded any sequence lacking an unambiguous match to a single V gene segment. An earlier analysis of about 600 of the donors called V segments functional above 56.7% productive rearrangements and segregating when the between-donor standard deviation exceeded 5%. A statistical classification framework was built to diagnose cytomegalovirus status from the catalog of TCR beta chain sequences. A later analysis assigned V and J genes by comparing TCR nucleotide sequences with IMGT/GENE-DB human TR gene sequences. A later analysis assigned CDR3 sequences and most-parsimonious VDJ recombination scenarios with the TCRdist pipeline. In a later analysis, each TCR beta chain was defined by its CDR3 amino acid sequence together with its V-gene family, and reads without a unique V-gene family were excluded. A later analysis removed 500 to 650 highly shared, low-generation-probability nucleotide sequences to deal with suspected cross-contamination and a sequencing artifact. For each public chain, a later analysis derived a clonal expansion index from normalized ranks of inferred template counts within each repertoire. A later analysis computed generation probabilities with a VDJ recombination model fitted to out-of-frame rearrangements, and checked the results against IGoR. In a later analysis, hypergeometric tests were used to score TCR-TCR, TCR-HLA and TCR-CMV co-occurrence, with a repertoire-size bias correction applied to TCR pairs. False discovery rates were estimated in a later analysis by permuting HLA or CMV assignments 20 times. In a later analysis, co-occurring TCRs were grouped using DBSCAN, and TCRdist sequence similarity was added for clustering within HLA-allele-positive subsets. Repertoires with fewer than 30,000 or more than 120,000 public chains, plus five repertoires with anomalous nucleotide sharing, were excluded from co-occurrence clustering. TCRdb took this table from immuneACCESS and kept in-frame rearrangements with V and J called. Such tables lack part of the clones; where checked against another copy, unresolved V genes explain under half of the gap, and the rest is unexplained. V and J calls and clone size follow that table, whereas D and trimming were derived from the DNA. The sample table lists more than 95,000 clones, about 69% of them with a count of one. Around 1.7% of the sample belongs to the ten largest clones.

The data were obtained in a study of cytomegalovirus exposure and HLA in healthy donors (dated by TCRdb to the late 2010s). For context, the study as a whole: In an earlier analysis of roughly 500 of the donors, 276 Gb of sequence data and roughly 100 million unique TCR beta sequences from roughly 200 million T cells were reported. About 300 gigabases of sequencing data and tens of millions of unique TCR sequences were included in an early release covering several hundred HLA-typed donors. The genetic ancestry cluster associated with self-reported Caucasian donors included over 65% of the roughly 400 genotyped donors. The study aimed to test whether cataloging public T cell receptors could reveal signatures of past pathogen exposure. Using immunosequencing, the study profiled T cell repertoires from roughly 650 subjects and related those repertoires to cytomegalovirus serostatus. A separate validation cohort of approximately 130 different subjects was used in addition to the 666-subject first cohort. To predict cytomegalovirus infection status, the study brought together high-throughput TCR immunosequencing, statistical association of individual TCRs with disease status, and machine learning. A later analysis re-analyzed previously published TCR beta repertoires from 666 donors and added high-resolution HLA genotyping to study TCR occurrence patterns. In the later analysis, no new phenotypic data were used to find candidate immune exposures; instead, reliance was placed on TCR beta sequences and their occurrence across donors. To decide whether each TCR beta V gene segment behaved as functional or pseudogenic, an earlier analysis of some 570 of the donors relied on high-throughput TCR beta sequencing. Donor age, sex, ethnicity and CMV serostatus were compiled alongside the repertoire data. In a later genetic analysis, genome-wide SNP genotypes for 398 of the 666 donors were used, and that subset was treated as a discovery cohort. All discovery cohort repertoires had been generated using a single sequencing platform. HLA typing included class I and class II loci at four-digit resolution. The number of donors typed differed by locus, with roughly 620-640 for A, B, C, DRB1 and DQB1, around 560 for DQA1, about 610 for DPA1, and some 440 for DPB1. Because of strong linkage in the cohort, a few DR-DQ haplotypes were treated as single units for association and clustering. Among 398 genotyped donors of the cohort, an average of around 240,000 unique TCR beta nucleotide sequences was sequenced per donor, of which about 19% were non-productive. Findings and caveats that apply to the study as a whole: Compared with equally common non-associated chains, HLA-associated TCR beta chains in a later analysis were more clonally expanded and had lower generation probabilities. CMV serostatus was the only immune exposure information available for the cohort. A later analysis reported that several top co-occurrence clusters appeared linked to parvovirus B19, influenza, CMV and Epstein-Barr virus. V-gene and J-gene trimming of TCR beta chains was associated with a missense DCLRE1C variant in a later genetic analysis, and the association was replicated in an independent cohort. A further reported finding was that TCR beta sequences accurately predicted the HLA-A and HLA-B alleles for most subjects in the first cohort. In a later analysis, the rate of TCR association differed among HLA loci, with DRB1 alleles having the most associated TCRs and HLA-C alleles having the fewest. A cluster of highly shared sequence variants was judged likely to be a technical artifact of the sequencing pipeline. Only TCR beta chains were sequenced in this cohort, and the absence of alpha or paired-chain data limited detectable features. Because HLA typing was missing for some donors at each locus, association tests included only the typed subset. Correlated functional status among segregating V segments might reflect linkage disequilibrium, but an unknown experimental factor could not be ruled out. In the study, around 160 TCR beta chains were listed as associated with cytomegalovirus. In a later analysis, 16,951 TCR beta sequences were associated with specific HLA alleles at a false discovery rate of 0.05. According to a later analysis, most CMV-associated TCR beta chains appeared to be HLA-restricted, and the HLA associations seemed to be driven largely by CMV exposure. Presence/absence analyses assumed roughly uniform sequencing depth across donors, an assumption that may not hold. Because counts were too low, under 20 rarely observed V segments, including chromosome 9 orphons, were left out of the earlier analysis of about 620 of the donors. The classifier was reported to diagnose cytomegalovirus status with high specificity and sensitivity in both the original and validation cohorts. Broadly in line with IMGT annotations, most TCR beta V segments showed up in productive rearrangements about 87% or about 30% of the time in an earlier analysis of about 500 of the donors. According to a later genetic analysis, donors in an Asian-associated ancestry cluster had fewer N-insertions in productive TCRs than the roughly 670-donor mean. The authors suggested that the approach could potentially be generalized to other disease states and immunological phenotypes. A few of the identified cytomegalovirus-associated TCR beta chains were confirmed in vitro to be specific for cytomegalovirus antigens. While some public TCRs were present in many individuals, most TCR sequences turned up only very rarely across donors. Assigning TCR associations to individual alleles was difficult when HLA alleles, especially DR and DQ, strongly co-occurred.

The cohort was made up of roughly 670 healthy bone marrow donors. At the time of sampling, every cohort member was nominally healthy, though immune exposures that went unrecorded were likely present. The donor was CMV seronegative and was included in the group of 352 seronegative cohort members. Every donor gave a peripheral blood sample, and the peripheral blood mononuclear cells from that sample were used for TCR beta sequencing. The Qiagen DNeasy Blood Extraction Kit was used to extract genomic DNA from the blood cell samples. The receptor comes from a woman younger than 35 in good health and CMV-seronegative. Input material: PBMCs.

The CDR3 region: CASSFGTNQPQHF. The sequenced DNA: TGTGCCAGCAGCTTTGGGACAAATCAGCCCCAGCATTTT. The chain joins TRBV5-6 to TRBJ1-5, with TRBD1 perhaps the D gene, on 6 matching bases. CDR1 and CDR2 are drawn from the germline V gene: SGHDT, YYEEEE. Between the V and J ends, shortened by 2 bases and 4 bases respectively, the junction contains 7 bases. The CDR3 starts with the cysteine, ends with the phenylalanine, and has 13 residues. CDR3 DNA is the only sequence kept; it has 39 bases, read in frame from the first base.